This T cell receptor beta chain originates from a study of T cells in narcolepsy. Looking at the study overall: Patients with NT1 or NT2 and healthy control donors were enrolled. Regarding the study as a whole: Comparing one patient's CSF and blood CD4+ clonotypes highlighted HCRT- and TRIB2-specific autoreactive clonotypes. Blood of same and different patients, but not healthy controls, reportedly held recurring autoreactive clonotypes.

The sample holds a few counts of this clone. Its matching antigen is unknown. The table came from immunoSEQ multiplex PCR; TCRdb's copy has only in-frame clones and leaves some out. The sample has under 8,500 clones, about 61% seen once. From germline, CDR1 is SGHTA and CDR2 FQGNSA. The CDR3 consists of 18 residues. The V and J ends lost 0 bases and 4 bases, in that order; junction bases with no gene match: 3. The sequenced sample was CD45RA- memory CD8+ T cells from PBMCs. The chain links TRBV7-2 to TRBJ2-1; 16 bases fit TRBD2. The sequence derives from a human donor with narcolepsy. The CDR3 is CASSLAPGLAGGYNEQFF. The CDR3 DNA reads TGTGCCAGCAGCTTAGCTCCGGGACTAGCGGGGGGGTACAATGAGCAGTTCTTC.